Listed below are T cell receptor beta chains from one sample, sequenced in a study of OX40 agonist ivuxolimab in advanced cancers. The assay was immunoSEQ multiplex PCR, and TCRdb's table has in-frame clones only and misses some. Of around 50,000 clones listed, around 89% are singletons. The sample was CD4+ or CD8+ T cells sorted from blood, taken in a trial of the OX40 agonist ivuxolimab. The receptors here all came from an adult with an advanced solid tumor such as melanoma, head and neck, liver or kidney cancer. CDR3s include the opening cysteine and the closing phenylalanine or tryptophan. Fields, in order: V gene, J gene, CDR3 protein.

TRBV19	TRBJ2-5	CASSLGLAALEETQYF
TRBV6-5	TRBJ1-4	CASNPTGAREKLFF
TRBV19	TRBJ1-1	CASSMGTTEAFF
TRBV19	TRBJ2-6	CASSIDNSGANVLTF
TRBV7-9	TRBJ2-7	CASSPSGTGGYEQYF
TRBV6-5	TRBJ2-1	CASSYEGNEQFF
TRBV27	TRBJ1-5	CASSLSGRDQHF
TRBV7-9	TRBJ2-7	CASSLQGTYEQYF
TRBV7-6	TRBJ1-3	CASSSHTHVEPSGNTIYF
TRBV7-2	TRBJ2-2	CASSPFRLPTGELFF
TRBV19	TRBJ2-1	CATTESGGPYNEQFF
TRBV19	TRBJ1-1	CASSIGVTEAFF
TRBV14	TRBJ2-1	CASSRTRNSYNEQFF
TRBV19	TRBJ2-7	CASSPGGGGHYEQYF
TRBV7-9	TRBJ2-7	CASSFDRGGYEQYF
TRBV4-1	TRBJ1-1	CASSQEIWGEAFF
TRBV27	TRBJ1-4	CASSLYENEKLFF
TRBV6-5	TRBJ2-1	CASRSGLADNEQFF
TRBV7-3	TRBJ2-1	CASSSGTSTVNEQFF
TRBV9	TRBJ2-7	CASSVGGNSYEQYF
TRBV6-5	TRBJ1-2	CASSYFAGNYGYTF
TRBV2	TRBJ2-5	CAIRQGARETQYF
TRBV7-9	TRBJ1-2	CASSLGPNYGYTF
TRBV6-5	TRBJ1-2	CASSYSTTGGYTF
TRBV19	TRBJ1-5	CASSISSRGNQPQHF
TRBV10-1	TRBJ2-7	CASRQDRGGEQYF
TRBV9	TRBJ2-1	CASSGRLAPRGEQFF
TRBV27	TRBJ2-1	CASSFSQNNEQFF
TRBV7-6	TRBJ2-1	CASTLTTGAAYNEQFF
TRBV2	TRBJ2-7	CATTDVGRDRVSYEQYF
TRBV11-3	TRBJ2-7	CASSSSATRYEQYF
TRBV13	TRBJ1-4	CASSNSQTGNEKLFF
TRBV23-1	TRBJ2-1	CASTLREGKGDYNEQFF
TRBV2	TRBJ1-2	CASSAGTGSAGYTF
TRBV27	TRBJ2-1	CASSLGGSYNEQFF
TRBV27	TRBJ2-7	CASSFGAGGYEQYF